A selection of T cell receptor beta chains follows, all from one sample in a study of PD-1 blockade in classical Hodgkin lymphoma. Here immunoSEQ multiplex PCR was the method, and the copy in TCRdb shows in-frame clones only, minus some. The repertoire includes some 100,000 clones, roughly 92% of them detected once, and 2.5% to 3.5% sits in the top ten. Specimen: peripheral blood mononuclear cells (PBMCs), collected at baseline. These receptors all come from a human donor with classical Hodgkin lymphoma. Both conserved end residues are part of each CDR3. The D gene is left open where the match is weak. Size is omitted from some rows. Given values are once, few, many or a class for expanded clones.

>.|once|TRBV28|TRBJ2-2
CASSPRGPGELFF
TGTGCCAGCAGCCCCAGGGGTCCCGGGGAGCTGTTTTTT
>.|once|TRBV2|TRBJ1-2
CASRRDGYGYTF
TGTGCCAGCAGACGGGATGGCTACGGCTACACCTTC
>TRBD2|.|TRBV27|TRBJ2-1
CASSLYSGAGGNNEQFF
TGTGCCAGCAGTTTATATTCAGGAGCGGGGGGGAACAATGAGCAGTTCTTC
>.|once|TRBV7-8|TRBJ2-7
CASSLRTAKGIEQYF
TGTGCCAGCAGCTTAAGAACAGCCAAAGGGATCGAGCAGTACTTC
>.|.|TRBV11-1|TRBJ2-3
CASSLVGTSTDTQYF
TGTGCCAGCAGCTTAGTCGGGACAAGCACAGATACGCAGTATTTT
>TRBD1|.|TRBV7-3|TRBJ2-1
CASSLFGQGRYNEQFF
TGTGCCAGCAGCCTTTTCGGACAGGGGCGGTACAATGAGCAGTTCTTC
>TRBD2|.|TRBV29-1|TRBJ2-2
CSVDKGRGTGELFF
TGCAGCGTTGACAAAGGGAGGGGCACCGGGGAGCTGTTTTTT
>.|.|TRBV10-3|TRBJ1-4
CAISEGRGDEKLFF
TGTGCCATCAGTGAGGGCAGGGGTGATGAAAAACTGTTTTTT
>.|once|TRBV5-4|TRBJ2-1
CASSPNPQLTYNEQFF
TGTGCCAGCAGTCCAAACCCCCAGCTGACCTACAATGAGCAGTTCTTC
>TRBD1|.|TRBV5-4|TRBJ2-4
CASRSDRGRENIQYF
TGTGCCAGCAGATCGGACAGGGGGCGGGAAAACATTCAGTACTTC
>.|.|TRBV6-6|TRBJ2-7
CASSSTRRGGYEQYF
TGTGCCAGCAGTTCAACCCGTCGGGGAGGATACGAGCAGTACTTC
>.|.|TRBV19|TRBJ1-3
CASSILKAGNTIYF
TGTGCCAGTAGTATCCTGAAGGCTGGAAACACCATATATTTT
>.|.|TRBV18|TRBJ1-4
CASSPPGANEKLFF
TGTGCCAGCTCACCCCCAGGGGCTAATGAAAAACTGTTTTTT
>.|once|TRBV2|TRBJ2-7
CASSGLPSRSSYEQYF
TGTGCCAGCAGTGGCCTCCCTAGCCGTAGCTCCTACGAGCAGTACTTC
>.|.|TRBV19|TRBJ2-5
CASSMTGAGETQYF
TGTGCCAGTAGTATGACGGGGGCTGGGGAGACCCAGTACTTC
>.|.|TRBV11-2|TRBJ2-3
CASSYVTDTQYF
TGTGCCAGCAGCTATGTCACAGATACGCAGTATTTT
>.|once|TRBV6-5|TRBJ1-2
CASSLDRSSYGYTF
TGTGCCAGCAGCCTGGACCGGAGCTCCTATGGCTACACCTTC
>TRBD1|.|TRBV28|TRBJ1-1
CASRSGQGGPVEAFF
TGTGCCAGCAGATCCGGTCAGGGGGGGCCGGTTGAAGCTTTCTTT
>.|few|TRBV19|TRBJ1-3
CASTVGSPYGNTIYF
TGTGCCAGTACGGTGGGGTCGCCATATGGAAACACCATATATTTT
>TRBD2|.|TRBV5-1|TRBJ2-1
CASSLPGTSGRSEQFF
TGCGCCAGCAGCTTGCCCGGGACTAGCGGGAGAAGTGAGCAGTTCTTC
>TRBD1|.|TRBV6-4|TRBJ2-4
CASSQDRGNIQYF
TGTGCCAGCAGCCAGGACAGGGGCAACATTCAGTACTTC
>.|.|TRBV5-4|TRBJ2-3
CASSLVVGAGDTQYF
TGTGCCAGCAGCTTGGTCGTTGGGGCCGGAGATACGCAGTATTTT
>TRBD2|.|TRBV5-1|TRBJ2-5
CASSLGSGRGETQYF
TGCGCCAGCAGCTTGGGGTCGGGGAGGGGTGAGACCCAGTACTTC
>TRBD2|.|TRBV27|TRBJ2-7
CASSWEASGIGEQYF
TGTGCCAGCAGTTGGGAGGCTAGCGGGATCGGCGAGCAGTACTTC
>TRBD2|once|TRBV7-3|TRBJ2-3
CARASGRDTDTQYF
TGTGCCAGAGCGTCCGGGAGGGACACAGATACGCAGTATTTT
>.|few|TRBV10-3|TRBJ1-1
CAISRDTEAFF
TGTGCCATCAGTCGGGACACTGAAGCTTTCTTT
>TRBD1|.|TRBV2|TRBJ1-4
CASSEQGAEKLFF
TGTGCCAGCAGTGAACAGGGGGCAGAAAAACTGTTTTTT
>.|.|TRBV5-8|TRBJ2-7
CASSLGRGGYEQYF
TGTGCCAGCAGCTTGGGAAGAGGGGGGTACGAGCAGTACTTC
>.|.|TRBV5-1|TRBJ2-6
CASTDPGANVLTF
TGCGCCAGCACCGATCCTGGGGCCAACGTCCTGACTTTC
>.|.|TRBV7-9|TRBJ1-2
CASSSDRDVLYGYTF
TGTGCCAGCAGCTCGGACCGGGACGTACTTTATGGCTACACCTTC
>.|.|TRBV28|TRBJ2-2
CASSFSGPLPVGELFF
TGTGCCAGCAGTTTCTCCGGGCCCCTACCAGTCGGGGAGCTGTTTTTT
>TRBD1|.|TRBV11-3|TRBJ1-2
CASSFGQGYGYTF
TGTGCCAGCAGCTTCGGACAGGGGTATGGCTACACCTTC
>.|.|TRBV9|TRBJ2-3
CASSVATKDTQYF
TGTGCCAGCAGCGTAGCGACTAAGGATACGCAGTATTTT
>.|.|TRBV7-9|TRBJ2-1
CASSLAGGFKGNEQFF
TGTGCCAGCAGCTTAGCGGGAGGTTTCAAGGGGAATGAGCAGTTCTTC
>TRBD2|.|TRBV5-4|TRBJ2-1
CASSFNPSGSSEQFF
TGTGCCAGCAGCTTCAATCCTAGCGGGAGCAGTGAGCAGTTCTTC
>TRBD2|once|TRBV27|TRBJ2-1
CASSPLPLAGDGNEQFF
TGTGCCAGCAGTCCTCTCCCTCTAGCGGGAGATGGGAATGAGCAGTTCTTC
>.|.|TRBV4-1|TRBJ1-3
CASSQVRIDTIYF
TGCGCCAGCAGCCAAGTAAGGATTGATACCATATATTTT
>TRBD1|.|TRBV7-9|TRBJ1-1
CASSPRDRGNTEAFF
TGTGCCAGCAGCCCTCGGGACAGGGGGAACACTGAAGCTTTCTTT
>.|.|TRBV27|TRBJ2-7
CASSLYPSIREQYF
TGTGCCAGCAGTTTATACCCGTCCATTCGCGAGCAGTACTTC
>.|.|TRBV6-5|TRBJ2-7
CASSYSGTWLYEQYF
TGTGCCAGCAGTTACTCAGGGACTTGGCTCTACGAGCAGTACTTC
>TRBD2|.|TRBV5-1|TRBJ2-2
CASSLEGGRTTGELFF
TGCGCCAGCAGCTTGGAAGGCGGGAGGACCACCGGGGAGCTGTTTTTT
>TRBD1|once|TRBV6-6|TRBJ1-2
CASSYGTGLGYTF
TGTGCCAGCAGTTACGGGACAGGGTTGGGCTACACCTTC
>TRBD1|.|TRBV7-9|TRBJ1-4
CASSRDRGDEKLFF
TGTGCCAGCAGCCGGGACAGGGGAGATGAAAAACTGTTTTTT
>.|.|TRBV4-1|TRBJ1-6
CASSQGPVSPLHF
TGCGCCAGCAGCCAAGGACCCGTTTCACCCCTCCACTTT
>.|.|TRBV5-4|TRBJ2-5
CASSLPGVETQYF
TGTGCCAGCAGCTTGCCAGGGGTAGAGACCCAGTACTTC
>TRBD1|.|TRBV7-9|TRBJ1-1
CASRGQGFTEAFF
TGTGCCAGCAGGGGACAGGGGTTCACTGAAGCTTTCTTT
>TRBD2|.|TRBV5-4|TRBJ2-3
CASSSPGTSGSRVADTQYF
TGTGCCAGCAGCTCCCCCGGGACTAGCGGGAGCCGAGTGGCAGATACGCAGTATTTT
>TRBD2|.|TRBV7-3|TRBJ2-1
CASSLRLAGGPGISYNEQFF
TGTGCCAGCAGCTTAAGACTAGCGGGAGGGCCCGGTATTTCCTACAATGAGCAGTTCTTC
>.|.|TRBV2|TRBJ2-1
CASGVGAWYDSYNEQFF
TGTGCCAGCGGCGTAGGGGCGTGGTACGACTCCTACAATGAGCAGTTCTTC
>.|.|TRBV19|TRBJ2-3
CASSISLASTDTQYF
TGTGCCAGTAGTATATCTCTAGCTAGCACAGATACGCAGTATTTT
>.|.|TRBV5-1|TRBJ1-1
CASSLAWGAIEAFF
TGCGCCAGCAGCTTGGCCTGGGGGGCGATTGAAGCTTTCTTT
>TRBD1|.|TRBV28|TRBJ1-1
CASSLSSRVRTGLNTEAFF
TGTGCCAGCAGTTTATCTAGTAGAGTGCGGACAGGGTTGAACACTGAAGCTTTCTTT
>TRBD2|once|TRBV11-2|TRBJ2-7
CASSSLAVSYEQYF
TGTGCCAGCAGTTCTCTAGCGGTTTCCTACGAGCAGTACTTC
>.|.|TRBV4-1|TRBJ1-4
CASSQDSPPHRPLLFF
TGCGCCAGCAGCCAAGACTCCCCTCCCCACCGCCCATTACTGTTTTTT
>.|.|TRBV6-1|TRBJ2-7
CASRENYEQYF
TGTGCCAGCAGGGAGAACTACGAGCAGTACTTC
>.|once|TRBV6-5|TRBJ1-1
CASSYSGAWRTEAFF
TGTGCCAGCAGTTACTCGGGGGCTTGGCGCACTGAAGCTTTCTTT
>TRBD2|.|TRBV30|TRBJ2-1
CAWSALGGGEQFF
TGTGCCTGGAGTGCACTGGGCGGGGGGGAGCAGTTCTTC
>TRBD1|.|TRBV18|TRBJ1-1
CASSPRQGTEAFF
TGTGCCAGCTCCCCCCGACAGGGCACTGAAGCTTTCTTT
>TRBD1|.|TRBV9|TRBJ1-2
CASSFMDRGHGYTF
TGTGCCAGCAGCTTCATGGACAGGGGACATGGCTACACCTTC
>.|.|TRBV5-3|TRBJ2-7
CARSLKGPVGYEQYF
TGTGCCAGAAGCTTGAAGGGGCCCGTTGGCTACGAGCAGTACTTC